The 30 T cell receptor beta chains below all came from one sample that was sequenced in a study of beta chain features in type 1 diabetes. General observations from the study: Patients with Type 1 diabetes showed moderately but significantly shorter TCRB CDR3s in all four CD4+ subsets.

Their specific antigens are unknown. Isolated RNA was reverse transcribed in full, so expressed TCRB transcripts were sequenced. Produced via immunoSEQ multiplex PCR; TCRdb's table is partial and in-frame only. Among a few hundred thousand clones, 16% were seen once, and the ten largest hold approximately 0.086%. Sample: naive CD4+ T cells from blood. These receptors came from a man younger than 45 with type 1 diabetes.

This clone occurred a few times. This chain joins TRBV9 and TRBJ2-7; 11 bases align to TRBD2. CDR3 length: 15 amino acids. V was pared by 7 bases and J by 2 bases, with 8 bases of the junction left unmatched. The germline CDR1 and CDR2 sequences are SGDLS and YYNGEE. In nucleotides, the CDR3 is TGTGCCAGCCGGCTAGCGGGAGGTCGCACCTACGAGCAGTACTTC. Its protein is CASRLAGGRTYEQYF.

A few counts support this clone. This rearrangement joins TRBV5-4 to TRBJ2-1, with a possible D match to TRBD2 (5 bases). The CDR3 is 12 residues long. The germline CDR1 and CDR2 sequences are SGHNT and YYREEE (reference sequence). Trimming took 1 base from V and 10 from J, leaving 9 bases between them. The CDR3 loop is CASSLYSGEQFF. For the CDR3, the DNA is TGTGCCAGCAGCTTGTATTCGGGGGAGCAGTTCTTC.

This clone has only a few counts. The genes are TRBV5-1 and TRBJ1-2; no firm D call. In germline, CDR1 is SGHRS, CDR2 YFSETQ. V dropped 5 bases and J dropped 2 bases, with 7 bases sitting between them. There are 12 residues in the CDR3. CDR3 loop: CASRLDNYGYTF. Written as DNA, the CDR3 is TGCGCCAGCAGACTGGACAACTATGGCTACACCTTC.

V usage is TRBV6-5 and J usage is TRBJ2-2, with D unclear. The germline gives CDR1 MNHEY, CDR2 SVGAGI. This CDR3 region has 11 residues. Trimming cost V 6 bases and J 7 bases, with 6 bases left between them. The CDR3 sequence is CASSAYGELFF. The CDR3 nucleotides are TGTGCCAGCAGCGCATACGGGGAGCTGTTTTTT.

The chain has TRBV28 and TRBJ2-7; no firm D call. The CDR3 has 14 residues. CDR1 and CDR2 from the germline V gene are MDHEN and SYDVKM. Trimming removed 1 base at V and 7 bases at J, with 14 bases between. This chain's CDR3 is CASSLLPPPGEQYF. CDR3 coding DNA: TGTGCCAGCAGTTTATTACCCCCTCCTGGGGAGCAGTACTTC.

This clone was picked up a small number of times. At the DNA level, this CDR3 is encoded by other sequences in the same sample as well. This sequence joins TRBV20-1 and TRBJ2-1; unclear D gene. Trimming removed 0 bases from V and 4 bases from J, with 1 base in between. Per the germline V gene, CDR1 is DFQATT and CDR2 is SNEGSKA (reference sequence). CDR3 length: 11 amino acids. The CDR3 spells CSARDYNEQFF. The CDR3 DNA is TGCAGTGCTAGAGATTACAATGAGCAGTTCTTC.

V is TRBV29-1 and J is TRBJ2-5, with D maybe TRBD2 (6 bases). The J call is doubtful: the DNA matches TRBJ2-7 better. In germline, CDR1 is SQVTM, CDR2 ANQGSEA. This CDR3 contains 13 residues. Here the CDR3 DNA reads TGCAGCGTTCGTGGGCTAGCGTGGTACGAGCAGTACTTC. Translation gives CSVRGLAWYEQYF.

This clone was counted a few times. This sequence joins TRBV29-1 and TRBJ2-3; D ambiguous. Between the trimmed V and J ends, which lost 6 bases and 2 bases, there was a span of 15 bases. The CDR3 is 14 amino acids. Germline values: CDR1 SQVTM, CDR2 ANQGSEA. CDR3 region: CSVHPPRSTDTQYF. The CDR3 coding sequence is TGCAGCGTACACCCGCCACGATCCACAGATACGCAGTATTTT.

This sequence joins TRBV20-1 and TRBJ2-7, with 11 bases identical to TRBD1. The germline gives CDR1 DFQATT, CDR2 SNEGSKA (reference sequence). CDR3 length: 11 residues. The V segment lost 8 bases and the J segment 6 bases; nucleotides outside the gene matches: 3. In DNA form, the CDR3 reads TGCAGTATCGGGACAGGGGGCGAGCAGTACTTC. Protein product: CSIGTGGEQYF.

The CDR3, as DNA: TGTGCCAGCAGTCCCCCGACGGCCGGGCAGTACTTC. As protein: CASSPPTAGQYF. The chain carries TRBV27 and TRBJ2-7; no reliable D call. In germline, CDR1 is MNHEY, CDR2 SMNVEV (reference sequence). The CDR3 extends over 12 amino acids. Trimming pared 5 bases from V and 9 bases from J, leaving 14 bases between.

V gene TRBV30 combines with J gene TRBJ2-3; D not resolved. The CDR3 length is 13 residues. Germline V gene data show CDR1 as GTSNPN and CDR2 as SVGIG (reference sequence). V gave up 4 bases and J gave up 1 base, with 9 bases separating them. CDR3 in DNA: TGTGCCTGGACGAGGTTGGGCACAGATACGCAGTATTTT. It codes for CAWTRLGTDTQYF.

The table lists this clone with a few counts. The J gene is TRBJ2-7, the V gene TRBV9; the D gene is possibly TRBD2 (6 bases). The CDR3 has 15 amino acids. Trimming shortened V by 0 bases and J by 2 bases, and 12 bases separated the two germline ends. Germline V CDR1 and CDR2: SGDLS, YYNGEE. For the CDR3, the DNA is TGTGCCAGCAGCGTAGGGCAGGGAGGCACCTACGAGCAGTACTTC. Translating it yields CASSVGQGGTYEQYF. The variable domain in full, with the rest retrieved from reference TRBV9 and TRBJ2-7, is DSGVTQTPKHLITATGQRVTLRCSPRSGDLSVYWYQQSLDQGLQFLIQYYNGEERAKGNILERFSAQQFPDLHSELNLSSLELGDSALYFCASSVGQGGTYEQYFGPGTRLTVT.

This chain connects TRBV7-2 to TRBJ2-7; 8 bases fit TRBD1. Trimming removed 5 bases from V and 3 bases from J; junction bases left unmatched: 6. Germline CDR1 is SGHTA and CDR2 is FQGNSA. The CDR3 loop spans 14 amino acids. Written as DNA, the CDR3 is TGTGCCAGCAGCATCGGGACAGGAGTCTACGAGCAGTACTTC. Translated, it gives CASSIGTGVYEQYF.

This clone was seen a handful of times. The chain employs TRBV28 and TRBJ2-6, with 9 bases fitting TRBD1. CDR3 length: 18 residues. J lost 4 bases, V lost 4 bases, and 11 bases had no gene match. The germline V gene has CDR1 MDHEN and CDR2 SYDVKM. CDR3 sequence: CASSSTRDRDVGANVLTF. The CDR3 nucleotides are TGTGCCAGCAGTTCCACCCGGGACAGGGACGTAGGGGCCAACGTCCTGACTTTC. Full variable domain (remainder filled in from reference TRBV28 and TRBJ2-6): DVKVTQSSRYLVKRTGEKVFLECVQDMDHENMFWYRQDPGLGLRLIYFSYDVKMKEKGDIPEGYSVSREKKERFSLILESASTNQTSMYLCASSSTRDRDVGANVLTFGAGSRLTVL.

The CDR3, as DNA: TGTGCCAGCAGTGTGAATCTTGGCTACGAGCAGTACTTC. Translated, it gives CASSVNLGYEQYF. The chain recombines TRBV25-1 with TRBJ2-7, with unresolved D. V shed 4 bases and J shed 3 bases, with 10 bases lying between them. There are 13 residues in the CDR3. The V gene's germline CDR1 is MGHDK and CDR2 SYGVNS.

The sample holds a few counts of this clone. The V gene is TRBV7-2, the J gene TRBJ2-3; possible D gene TRBD2, 5 bases. The CDR3 covers 13 residues. V lost 1 base to trimming and J lost 5 bases, with 7 bases between them. CDR1 is SGHTA and CDR2 is FQGNSA in the germline V gene. The CDR3 DNA is TGTGCCAGCAGCTTAGAGCGGCTAGATACGCAGTATTTT. Residues: CASSLERLDTQYF. Looking up the rest from reference TRBV7-2 and TRBJ2-3 gives the full variable domain: GAGVSQSPSNKVTEKGKDVELRCDPISGHTALYWYRQSLGQGLEFLIYFQGNSAPDKSGLPSDRFSAERTGGSVSTLTIQRTQQEDSAVYLCASSLERLDTQYFGPGTRLTVL.

The J gene is TRBJ2-7, the V gene TRBV18; 12 bases align to TRBD2. The CDR3 sequence is 15 residues long. Germline assignment: CDR1 KGHSH and CDR2 LQKENI. After removal of 3 bases from V and 4 bases from J, the junction contained 4 bases not matched to a gene. The CDR3 DNA follows: TGTGCCAGCTCACCTTCGACTAGCGGGGGATACGAGCAGTACTTC. Translation: CASSPSTSGGYEQYF.

This clone was detected a few times. The chain combines TRBV5-1 with TRBJ2-6, with 15 bases fitting TRBD2. Looked up from germline, CDR1 is SGHRS and CDR2 is YFSETQ. The ends lost 4 bases at V and 4 bases at J; junction bases unmatched: 6. The CDR3 contains 18 residues. CDR3 region: CASSDGLAGGAGANVLTF. The CDR3 coding sequence is TGCGCCAGCAGCGACGGACTAGCGGGAGGGGCCGGGGCCAACGTCCTGACTTTC.

This chain connects TRBV29-1 to TRBJ1-1, with D unclear. The V end was cut by 5 bases, the J end by 1 base, with 5 bases between. CDR1 and CDR2 (germline): SQVTM, ANQGSEA. The CDR3 spans 11 residues. The CDR3 DNA reads TGCAGCGTTTTAGGGAACACTGAAGCTTTCTTT. This codes for CSVLGNTEAFF.

The chain recombines TRBV7-9 with TRBJ2-7; a weak D match, TRBD1 (5 bases). In germline, CDR1 is SEHNR, CDR2 FQNEAQ (reference sequence). Trimming took off 5 bases at V and 1 base at J, with 6 bases between the two ends. The CDR3 extends over 12 amino acids. The chain's CDR3 is CASSGQSYEQYF. In DNA, the CDR3 is TGTGCCAGCAGCGGACAATCCTACGAGCAGTACTTC.

V usage is TRBV15 and J usage is TRBJ2-1, with 9 nucleotides matching TRBD2. In germline, CDR1 is LNHNV, CDR2 YYDKDF (reference sequence). The CDR3 loop spans 16 amino acids. The trim removed 1 base at V and 3 bases at J, leaving 4 bases unmatched. The CDR3 loop is CATSRGLAANYNEQFF. CDR3 bases: TGTGCCACCAGCAGAGGACTAGCGGCTAACTACAATGAGCAGTTCTTC.

The chain recombines TRBV28 with TRBJ2-7; D not resolved. The ends were cut back, 6 bases at V and 3 bases at J, with 15 bases in the middle. CDR1 is MDHEN, CDR2 SYDVKM, per germline. CDR3 length equals 14 residues. This chain's CDR3 is CASSSGPAFYEQYF. CDR3 nucleotides: TGTGCCAGCAGCTCAGGCCCGGCTTTCTACGAGCAGTACTTC.

The CDR3 region has the DNA TGTGCCAGCTCACCAGGGCCGAACACCGGGGAGCTGTTTTTT. Protein: CASSPGPNTGELFF. This chain uses TRBV18 with TRBJ2-2; D ambiguous. Germline values: CDR1 KGHSH, CDR2 LQKENI. Trimming took 2 bases from V and 0 from J, leaving 4 bases between them. This CDR3 is 14 amino acids long. Supplemented by reference TRBV18 and TRBJ2-2, the full variable domain reads NAGVMQNPRHLVRRRGQEARLRCSPMKGHSHVYWYRQLPEEGLKFMVYLQKENIIDESGMPKERFSAEFPKEGPSILRIQQVVRGDSAAYFCASSPGPNTGELFFGEGSRLTVL.

The rearrangement uses TRBV29-1 and TRBJ1-2, with 8 bases aligning to TRBD1. V dropped 6 bases and J dropped 7; count of bases not matched to a gene: 13. CDR1 and CDR2 from the germline V gene are SQVTM and ANQGSEA. The CDR3 has 14 residues. This CDR3 is CSVVPSGGLFGYTF. CDR3 DNA: TGCAGCGTCGTCCCCTCAGGGGGCTTGTTTGGCTACACCTTC.

The gene calls are TRBV7-2 and TRBJ2-7; perhaps TRBD2 as D (6 bases). CDR3 size: 14 residues. Germline CDR1 is SGHTA and CDR2 is FQGNSA. V was trimmed by 3 bases and J by 1 base, leaving 10 bases between them. CDR3 residues: CASSFGTHSYEQYF. In DNA form, the CDR3 reads TGTGCCAGCAGCTTCGGGACTCATTCCTACGAGCAGTACTTC.

The J gene is TRBJ2-6, the V gene TRBV29-1; D unresolved. Germline lookup yields CDR1 SQVTM and CDR2 ANQGSEA. The V and J ends lost 6 bases and 0 bases respectively, with 9 bases between them. The CDR3 consists of 14 residues. The CDR3, as DNA: TGCAGCGTCGCTATGGGCTCTGGGGCCAACGTCCTGACTTTC. This codes for CSVAMGSGANVLTF.

This clone appeared a few times. The chain is built from TRBV5-1 and TRBJ2-7, with TRBD2 as a possible D gene (5 bases). Germline-derived CDR1 and CDR2 are SGHRS and YFSETQ. Trimming pared 4 bases from V and 2 bases from J, leaving 7 bases between. This CDR3 is 12 amino acids long. The CDR3 sequence: CASSQTTYEQYF. CDR3 sequence (DNA): TGCGCCAGCAGCCAGACTACCTACGAGCAGTACTTC.

This clone has a handful of counts. The gene calls are TRBV7-8 and TRBJ2-1; TRBD2 aligns across 11 bases. V lost 7 bases, J lost 16 bases, and 24 bases stayed unmatched. Germline CDR1 reads SGHVS; CDR2 reads FQNEAQ. The CDR3 spans 17 residues. CDR3 in amino acids: CASIQVSSSGRPPNYFF. DNA of the CDR3: TGTGCCAGCATCCAGGTGTCCTCTAGCGGGAGGCCTCCCAACTACTTCTTC. The variable domain in full, completed from reference TRBV7-8 and TRBJ2-1, reads GAGVSQSPRYKVAKRGQDVALRCDPISGHVSLFWYQQALGQGPEFLTYFQNEAQLDKSGLPSDRFFAERPEGSVSTLKIQRTQQEDSAVYLCASIQVSSSGRPPNYFFGPGTRLTVL.

The chain employs TRBV28 and TRBJ2-7; tentative D call: TRBD1 (6 bases). The CDR3 runs 15 residues. V was shortened by 6 bases and J by 1 base, with 16 bases between the two germline ends. Germline values: CDR1 MDHEN, CDR2 SYDVKM. The CDR3 bases are TGTGCCAGCAGAGAACAGGGCGGCCCATCCTACGAGCAGTACTTC. Residues: CASREQGGPSYEQYF.

On this clone: The same CDR3 can be traced to other DNA sequences in this sample. The chain has TRBV7-2 and TRBJ2-3; TRBD2 aligns across 7 bases. CDR3 length: 15 residues. V shed 1 base and J 1 base; nucleotides not matched to a gene: 2. The germline V gene encodes CDR1 SGHTA and CDR2 FQGNSA. CDR3 sequence reads: CASSLVAGGTDTQYF. CDR3 in DNA: TGTGCCAGCAGCTTAGTGGCGGGAGGCACAGATACGCAGTATTTT.